Following are 20 T cell receptor beta chains from one sample sequenced in a study of shared T cell receptors in the human thymus. Produced via immunoSEQ multiplex PCR; TCRdb's table is partial and in-frame only. In the table there are hundreds of thousands of clones, 70% to 90% of which are singletons. This sample also belongs to another study, concerning human thymus T cells.

Sequencing was performed on thymocytes. The origin of the receptors is a boy in the first two years of life with a congenital heart defect.

This chain joins TRBV5-1 and TRBJ2-1; 7 nucleotides line up with TRBD2. Germline V gene lookup returns CDR1 SGHRS and CDR2 YFSETQ. CDR3 size: 16 residues. V shed 4 bases, J shed 6 bases, and the junction held 13 bases outside the gene matches. The CDR3: CASSPLVQRDPNEQFF. The CDR3 coding sequence is TGCGCCAGCAGCCCCCTCGTCCAGCGGGATCCCAATGAGCAGTTCTTC.

The chain uses TRBV19 and TRBJ2-7; TRBD1 aligns across 8 bases. Germline assignment: CDR1 LNHDA and CDR2 SQIVND (reference sequence). J lost 2 bases, V lost 4 bases, and 10 bases had no gene match. The CDR3 covers 16 residues. CDR3 protein: CASSKADRESPYEQYF. DNA of the CDR3: TGTGCCAGTAGTAAGGCGGACAGGGAATCCCCCTACGAGCAGTACTTC.

The genes are TRBV9 and TRBJ2-1, with 13 positions matching TRBD2. The CDR3 is 19 residues long. Germline V gene sequence: CDR1 SGDLS, CDR2 YYNGEE. Trimming took 0 bases from V and 1 from J; bases not matched to a gene: 7. CDR3 in DNA: TGTGCCAGCAGCGTAGAAGGGGGACTAGCGGGATTTTCCTACAATGAGCAGTTCTTC. This gives the protein CASSVEGGLAGFSYNEQFF.

CDR3 sequence (DNA): TGTGCCAGCAGCTTAGTCGTATCGGACAGAGAGAACACCGGGGAGCTGTTTTTT. Protein: CASSLVVSDRENTGELFF. V is TRBV11-2 and J is TRBJ2-2; a possible D gene is TRBD1 (6 bases). Looked up from germline, CDR1 is SGHAT and CDR2 is FQNNGV. The ends were cut back, 1 base at V and 1 base at J, with 16 bases in the middle. The CDR3 length is 18 residues. Full variable domain (remainder filled in from reference TRBV11-2 and TRBJ2-2): EAGVAQSPRYKIIEKRQSVAFWCNPISGHATLYWYQQILGQGPKLLIQFQNNGVVDDSQLPKDRFSAERLKGVDSTLKIQPAKLEDSAVYLCASSLVVSDRENTGELFFGEGSRLTVL.

This chain joins TRBV4-1 and TRBJ1-6, with D perhaps TRBD1 (5 bases). CDR1 is MGHRA and CDR2 is YSYEKL in the germline V gene. Trimming stripped 1 base from V and 4 bases from J, with 29 bases between. This CDR3 spans 22 amino acids. The CDR3 DNA reads as TGCGCCAGCAGCCAAGCGTCCGATGCCAAACAGGATAGAGGAAAATATAATTCACCCCTCCACTTT. This codes for CASSQASDAKQDRGKYNSPLHF.

The CDR3 region has the DNA TGTGCCAGCAGTTTACAGGGGGCCCTCCCGTACACGTACAATGAGCAGTTCTTC. Residues: CASSLQGALPYTYNEQFF. The J gene is TRBJ2-1, the V gene TRBV28; 8 bases map to TRBD1. CDR3 length equals 18 residues. Germline loops: CDR1 MDHEN, CDR2 SYDVKM. V lost 2 bases, J lost 4 bases, and 13 bases stayed unmatched.

The rearrangement uses TRBV5-4 and TRBJ1-1, with TRBD1 identical over 9 bases. Trimming cost V 4 bases and J 4 bases; bases outside gene matches: 11. This CDR3 spans 16 amino acids. The germline gives CDR1 SGHNT, CDR2 YYREEE (reference sequence). CDR3 region: CASSIRPGTGTTEAFF. CDR3 nucleotides: TGTGCCAGCAGCATCCGTCCCGGGACAGGGACCACTGAAGCTTTCTTT.

The chain joins TRBV2 to TRBJ2-7; D gene unclear. The CDR3 contains 12 residues. V was pared by 8 bases and J by 7 bases, with 15 bases between. Germline CDR1 SNHLY, CDR2 FYNNEI. The CDR3, as DNA: TGTGCCAGCTCGAGGTTTAGGTATGAGCAGTACTTC. This gives the protein CASSRFRYEQYF.

The chain joins TRBV30 to TRBJ1-5; D possibly corresponds to TRBD1 (6 bases). The ends were cut back, 0 bases at V and 4 bases at J, with 16 bases in the middle. Germline assignment: CDR1 GTSNPN and CDR2 SVGIG (reference sequence). The CDR3 loop spans 16 amino acids. As DNA, the CDR3 is TGTGCCTGGAGTGTATCCCCTCCAGGGGCTAATCAGCCCCAGCATTTT. Protein product: CAWSVSPPGANQPQHF.

This chain joins TRBV2 and TRBJ2-1, with TRBD2 matching 7 bases. The J segment lost 2 bases and the V segment lost 3 bases, leaving 10 bases of the junction unmatched. There are 17 residues in the CDR3. Germline values: CDR1 SNHLY, CDR2 FYNNEI. The CDR3 DNA is TGTGCCAGCAGTGATGATGGCGGGAGAGTCCCCTACAATGAGCAGTTCTTC. It encodes CASSDDGGRVPYNEQFF.

The V and J genes are TRBV5-5 and TRBJ1-2; 11 bases match TRBD1. V trimming: 4 bases; J trimming: 8 bases; junction bases outside the gene matches: 7. The CDR3 has 14 residues. The germline V gene encodes CDR1 SGHKS and CDR2 YYEKEE (reference sequence). The CDR3 sequence is CASSPLDRGQGYTF. The CDR3 coding sequence is TGTGCCAGCAGCCCCCTGGACAGGGGGCAGGGCTACACCTTC.

V and J are TRBV4-1 and TRBJ2-1; TRBD2 might be the D (5 bases). The CDR3 spans 16 residues. Germline V lookup: CDR1 MGHRA, CDR2 YSYEKL. V was pared by 1 base and J by 4 bases, with 14 bases between. The CDR3 bases are TGCGCCAGCAGCCAAGGGAAACTCCCGGGATACAATGAGCAGTTCTTC. Its translation is CASSQGKLPGYNEQFF.

This chain joins TRBV27 and TRBJ2-7; 9 nucleotides align to TRBD1. CDR3 size: 19 residues. Germline CDR1 reads MNHEY; CDR2 reads SMNVEV (reference sequence). With 2 bases clipped from V and 2 bases from J, the junction kept 16 bases outside the gene matches. CDR3 loop: CASSLPTLDTQGATYEQYF. The CDR3 DNA follows: TGTGCCAGCAGTTTACCCACCCTTGACACACAGGGGGCAACCTACGAGCAGTACTTC.

The chain couples TRBV12-5 to TRBJ1-1; 10 bases are a match to TRBD1. The trim removed 6 bases at V and 7 bases at J, leaving 8 bases unmatched. CDR3 length: 14 residues. Germline lookup yields CDR1 LGHNT and CDR2 FRNRAP. The CDR3 sequence: CASGTRDRGIEAFF. In DNA form, the CDR3 reads TGTGCTAGTGGGACGAGGGACAGGGGCATTGAAGCTTTCTTT.

This chain's CDR3 is CASSLLDRHLAKNIQYF. CDR3 DNA: TGTGCCAGCAGTTTATTGGACAGGCACCTAGCCAAAAACATTCAGTACTTC. The V gene is TRBV28, the J gene TRBJ2-4; TRBD1 matches 7 bases. Germline CDR1 and CDR2: MDHEN and SYDVKM. This CDR3 is 17 amino acids long. The V and J ends lost 1 base and 0 bases, in that order; junction bases with no gene match: 6. Using reference TRBV28 and TRBJ2-4 for the parts outside the CDR3, the full variable domain is DVKVTQSSRYLVKRTGEKVFLECVQDMDHENMFWYRQDPGLGLRLIYFSYDVKMKEKGDIPEGYSVSREKKERFSLILESASTNQTSMYLCASSLLDRHLAKNIQYFGAGTRLSVL.

This sequence joins TRBV15 and TRBJ1-5, with 7 bases identical to TRBD1. The germline CDR1 and CDR2 sequences are LNHNV and YYDKDF (reference sequence). The J segment lost 3 bases and the V segment lost 7 bases, leaving 6 bases of the junction unmatched. This CDR3 comprises 14 residues. CDR3 bases: TGTGCCACCACATCTACAGGGGTCAATCAGCCCCAGCATTTT. Residues: CATTSTGVNQPQHF.

This clone was detected once. The chain carries TRBV18 and TRBJ2-1, with 9 bases aligning to TRBD1. CDR1 is KGHSH, CDR2 LQKENI, per germline. V shed 5 bases, J shed 0 bases, and the junction held 11 bases outside the gene matches. The CDR3 loop spans 18 amino acids. CDR3 bases: TGTGCCAGCTCAAGGGACAGGGCCAAGCCTAGCTCCTACAATGAGCAGTTCTTC. This sequence encodes CASSRDRAKPSSYNEQFF. Full variable domain (remainder filled in from reference TRBV18 and TRBJ2-1): NAGVMQNPRHLVRRRGQEARLRCSPMKGHSHVYWYRQLPEEGLKFMVYLQKENIIDESGMPKERFSAEFPKEGPSILRIQQVVRGDSAAYFCASSRDRAKPSSYNEQFFGPGTRLTVL.

The rearrangement joins TRBV5-4 to TRBJ1-1; 8 bases line up with TRBD1. Germline V CDR1 and CDR2: SGHNT, YYREEE (reference sequence). The CDR3 contains 16 residues. The V gene end was trimmed by 5 bases and the J gene end by 3 bases; junction bases not matched to a gene: 12. The CDR3 protein is CASSPGGARGDTEAFF. DNA of the CDR3: TGTGCCAGCAGTCCAGGGGGCGCAAGGGGGGACACTGAAGCTTTCTTT.

This chain connects TRBV30 to TRBJ2-3, with 8 bases fitting TRBD2. This CDR3 spans 15 amino acids. J gave up 0 bases and V 4 bases, and 6 bases lay outside the gene matches. Germline CDR1 reads GTSNPN; CDR2 reads SVGIG (reference sequence). The CDR3 loop is CAWNPGRGSTDTQYF. The DNA for the CDR3 is TGTGCCTGGAATCCCGGGAGGGGGAGCACAGATACGCAGTATTTT.

The chain joins TRBV2 to TRBJ1-3, with TRBD1 matching 7 bases. V trimming: 4 bases; J trimming: 0 bases; junction bases outside the gene matches: 3. This CDR3 comprises 15 residues. Germline values: CDR1 SNHLY, CDR2 FYNNEI. The CDR3 reads CASSAGQNSGNTIYF. The DNA of the CDR3 is TGTGCCAGCAGTGCGGGACAGAACTCTGGAAACACCATATATTTT.